The present T cell receptor beta chain was sequenced within a study of T cells in Graves' hyperthyroidism and ophthalmopathy. Broader study findings: In the blood, most expanded thyroid clonotypes above 0.001 appeared as well. Onset of ophthalmopathy came a median around 6.5 months after the model predicted it.

RNA transcripts served as the template for amplifying TCR beta CDR3 regions. The study used the HTBI primer set for a first-round RT-PCR of the TCR CDR3. TCRdb passed the multiplex PCR reads through MiXCR, listing each CDR3 protein once. The data show around 250,000 distinct CDR3 sequences, over 15% seen once. CDR1 is DFQATT, CDR2 SNEGSKA, per germline (reference sequence). The CDR3 spans 13 residues. Trimming stripped 4 bases from V and 1 base from J, with 11 bases between. There are many counts of this clonotype. Its specificity is not known. Every diagnosis used clinical symptoms, serum thyroxine and TRAb, thyroid ultrasound and orbital computed tomography. The source of the PBMCs was less than 12 ml of fresh peripheral blood.

The receptor was isolated from a young woman with Graves' ophthalmopathy. The material sequenced was blood. This chain uses TRBV20-1 with TRBJ2-7; D may match TRBD1 or TRBD2 (5 bases each). CDR3 amino acids: CSAKRDGSYEQYF. The CDR3 region has the DNA TGCAGTGCTAAGAGGGACGGATCCTACGAGCAGTACTTC.